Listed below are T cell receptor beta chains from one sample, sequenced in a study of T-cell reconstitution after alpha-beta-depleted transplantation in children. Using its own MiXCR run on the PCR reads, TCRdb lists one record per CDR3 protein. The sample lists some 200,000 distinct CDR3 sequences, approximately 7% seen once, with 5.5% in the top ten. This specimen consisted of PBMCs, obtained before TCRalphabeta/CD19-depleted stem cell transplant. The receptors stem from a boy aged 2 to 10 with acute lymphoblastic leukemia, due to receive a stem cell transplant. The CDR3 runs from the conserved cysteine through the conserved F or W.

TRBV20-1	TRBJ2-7	CSAKTASAYEQYF
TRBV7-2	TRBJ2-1	CASRNVGNEQFF
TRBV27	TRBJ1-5	CASSLYSGGDQPQHF
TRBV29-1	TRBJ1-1	CSVQGRGHMNTEAFF
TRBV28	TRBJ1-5	CASSLIGPRGDQPQHF
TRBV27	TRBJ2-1	CASSKGLTYNEQFF
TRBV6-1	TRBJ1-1	CASSSRTGVGEAFF
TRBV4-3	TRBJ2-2	CASSHSGGQDGELFF
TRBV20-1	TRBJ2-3	CSATGSTEDTQYF
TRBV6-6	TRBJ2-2	CASRPENTGELFF
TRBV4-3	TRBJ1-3	CASSQDGTLSGNTIYF
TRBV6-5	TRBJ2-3	CASSYSWSASTDTQYF
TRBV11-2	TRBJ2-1	CASSVGTGSSYNEQFF
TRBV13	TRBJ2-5	CASSHSGREETQYF
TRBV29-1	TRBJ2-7	CSVGGGGTYEQYF
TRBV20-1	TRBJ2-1	CSARDAGVTNEQFF
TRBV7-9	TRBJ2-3	CASSLDSEADTQYF
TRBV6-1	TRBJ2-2	CASRKTGTGTGELFF
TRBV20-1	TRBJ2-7	CSASKGHGAEQYF
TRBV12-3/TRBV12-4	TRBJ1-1	CASSLRQVRTEAFF
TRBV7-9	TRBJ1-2	CASSLESGIDYGYTF
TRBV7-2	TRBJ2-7	CASSLRSGGATYEQYF
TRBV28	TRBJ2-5	CASSLFGSGRYETQYF
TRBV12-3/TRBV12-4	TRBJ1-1	CASIQASQGARDAFF
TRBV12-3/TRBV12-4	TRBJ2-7	CASMHRGDIRGEQYF
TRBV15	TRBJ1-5	CATSRQDQPQHF
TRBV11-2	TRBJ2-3	CAGQASGTDTQYF
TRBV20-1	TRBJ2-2	CSAAPPDSLRELFF
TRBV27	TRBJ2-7	CASSFRGQLFSYEQYF
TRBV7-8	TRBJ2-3	CASSLVSSRGDTQYF
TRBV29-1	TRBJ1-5	CSAQQGRGQPQHF
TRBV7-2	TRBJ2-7	CASSLKREASGEQYF
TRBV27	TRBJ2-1	CASSAGLAGVYEQFF
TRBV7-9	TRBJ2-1	CASSFSGTGYKNEQFF
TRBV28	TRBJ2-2	CASSQRQGAINTGELFF
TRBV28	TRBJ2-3	CASIDRDTDTQYF
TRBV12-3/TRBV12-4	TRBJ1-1	CASIPGGLSNTEAFF
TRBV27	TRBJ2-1	CASSSLAFSWNEQFF
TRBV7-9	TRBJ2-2	CASSPAFSAVNTGELFF
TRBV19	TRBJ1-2	CASSIGGPGGYTF
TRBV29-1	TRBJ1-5	CSVRQGATQPQHF
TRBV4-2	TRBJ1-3	CASSQDQGGGSGNTIYF
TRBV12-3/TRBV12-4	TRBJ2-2	CASNTRGYDTGELFF
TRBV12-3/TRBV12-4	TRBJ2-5	CASSLGGVETQYF
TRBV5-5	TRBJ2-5	CASSLGLAGPSETQYF
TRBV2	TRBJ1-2	CASSGSGAGRYGYTF
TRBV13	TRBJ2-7	CASSLGTGFYEQYF
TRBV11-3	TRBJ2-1	CASSPEGRLLRNEQFF
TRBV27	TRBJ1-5	CASSFTGNGNQPQHF
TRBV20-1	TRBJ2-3	CSAPGLADTQYF
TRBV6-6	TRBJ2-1	CASSYSNLNEQFF
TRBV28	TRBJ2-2	CASSLSATGELFF
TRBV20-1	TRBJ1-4	CSARGTGAGEKLFF
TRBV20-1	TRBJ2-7	CSASIGAYEQYF
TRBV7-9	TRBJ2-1	CASSLGGLANYNEQFF
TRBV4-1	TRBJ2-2	CASSQGQTGGELFF
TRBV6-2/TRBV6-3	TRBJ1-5	CASSYNNQPQHF
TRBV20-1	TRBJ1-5	CSARVPGRGLERPQHF
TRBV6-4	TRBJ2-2	CASSDGTSTGELFF